These T cell receptor beta chains were read from a single sample in a study of blood T cell repertoires in COVID-19. The data were produced by immunoSEQ multiplex PCR, yet TCRdb's version contains in-frame clones alone and is incomplete. The sample contains roughly 200,000 clones, about four fifths of which appear only once. Sequences were obtained from peripheral blood. All receptors derive from a middle-aged woman with COVID-19, enrolled during active disease. The CDR3 runs from the conserved cysteine through the conserved F or W. A D gene is named only where the DNA matches it firmly. The size field is filled for only some rows; it gives once, few, many or a size class.

V gene	J gene	clone size	D gene	CDR3 DNA	CDR3 protein
TRBV7-9	TRBJ2-5	once	TRBD1	TGTGCCAGCGGCCGGGACAGGGGAGTTGAGACCCAGTACTTC	CASGRDRGVETQYF
TRBV7-9	TRBJ1-5	few	TRBD1	TGTGCCAGCAGACAGGGGTCGCAGCCCCAGCATTTT	CASRQGSQPQHF
TRBV10-3	TRBJ2-7	NA	TRBD1	TGTGCCATCACCCCGGGGGGGACAGGGGACCACGAGCAGTACTTC	CAITPGGTGDHEQYF
TRBV27	TRBJ2-7	few	TRBD1	TGTGCCAGCAGTTTCAGGGACAGGGCTTACGAGCAGTACTTC	CASSFRDRAYEQYF
TRBV6-4	TRBJ2-7	NA	NA	TGTGCCAGCAGTGTTGAAGCTAGCGATTCGGGGGAGCAGTACTTC	CASSVEASDSGEQYF
TRBV19	TRBJ2-7	NA	TRBD2	TGTGCCAGTAGTGAGGTCAGTAGCGGGAAGGGAAACGAGCAGTACTTC	CASSEVSSGKGNEQYF
TRBV15	TRBJ1-3	NA	NA	TGTGCCACCAGCACCCAAAGGACAGCTGGAAACACCATATATTTT	CATSTQRTAGNTIYF
TRBV19	TRBJ1-5	few	TRBD1	TGTGCCAGTAGTATAGTCTTCGACAGGGGGGATCAGCCCCAGCATTTT	CASSIVFDRGDQPQHF
TRBV5-1	TRBJ2-1	NA	TRBD2	TGCGCCAGCAGCCCCCGGACTAGGCATGAGCAGTTCTTC	CASSPRTRHEQFF
TRBV7-3	TRBJ2-1	once	TRBD2	TGTGCCAGCAGCTTCCAGCTAGCGGGGGCCTCGGATGAGCAGTTCTTC	CASSFQLAGASDEQFF
TRBV12-3/TRBV12-4	TRBJ2-7	NA	TRBD2	TGTGCCAGCAGTCCGGGGGGATCCTACGAGCAGTACTTC	CASSPGGSYEQYF
TRBV18	TRBJ2-7	NA	NA	TGTGCCAGCTCACCGATACGGGGAACCTACGAGCAGTACTTC	CASSPIRGTYEQYF
TRBV5-4	TRBJ2-3	NA	NA	TGTGCCAGCAGCGGCCGGACTCTGCTTGATACGCAGTATTTT	CASSGRTLLDTQYF
TRBV7-2	TRBJ2-2	NA	NA	TGTGCCAGCAGCTTAGGGGGGCCGAACACCGGGGAGCTGTTTTTT	CASSLGGPNTGELFF
TRBV3-1/TRBV3-2	TRBJ2-2	NA	NA	TGTGCCAGCAGCCAAGTTGTCTCCGGGGAGCTGTTTTTT	CASSQVVSGELFF
TRBV11-3	TRBJ2-2	NA	TRBD1	TGTGCCAGCAGCTATACCTTACTCGGACAGGCGAACACCGGGGAGCTGTTTTTT	CASSYTLLGQANTGELFF
TRBV11-2	TRBJ2-7	once	NA	TGTGCCAGCAGCTTTGGGCCTTCAAGCTCCTACGAGCAGTACTTC	CASSFGPSSSYEQYF
TRBV5-8	TRBJ1-2	NA	NA	TGTGCCAGCAGCCATATGGACGGAGGATATGGCTACACCTTC	CASSHMDGGYGYTF
TRBV30	TRBJ1-5	many	NA	TGTGCCTGGAGTGCGGCAGGGGAGCAGCCCCAGCATTTT	CAWSAAGEQPQHF
TRBV5-1	TRBJ1-3	NA	NA	TGCGCCAGCAGCCTGGAGGGGGACACCATATATTTT	CASSLEGDTIYF
TRBV10-3	TRBJ2-5	NA	TRBD2	TGTGCCATCAGTGATGTGGGAGGGCCGGGAGAGACCCAGTACTTC	CAISDVGGPGETQYF
TRBV6-4	TRBJ2-1	NA	NA	TGTGCCAGCAGTGACAGGGGAACCTACAATGAGCAGTTCTTC	CASSDRGTYNEQFF
TRBV25-1	TRBJ2-7	NA	TRBD2	TGTGCCAGCAGTGAAGTTGGCGGGGGATCCTACGAGCAGTACTTC	CASSEVGGGSYEQYF
TRBV30	TRBJ2-1	NA	TRBD2	TGTGCCTGTCGGGGGGGACTGAGCTCCTACAATGAGCAGTTCTTC	CACRGGLSSYNEQFF
TRBV4-1	TRBJ1-5	NA	NA	TGCGCCAGCAGCCAAGGGAGGGCTCGCAATCAGCCCCAGCATTTT	CASSQGRARNQPQHF
TRBV27	TRBJ1-2	NA	TRBD1	TGTGCCAGCAGTTCTGGACAGGTTGGAGGGTATGGCTACACCTTC	CASSSGQVGGYGYTF
TRBV2	TRBJ2-7	NA	NA	TGTGCCAGCCAGGGGCAGGAGAGAGTCTACGAGCAGTACTTC	CASQGQERVYEQYF
TRBV3-1/TRBV3-2	TRBJ1-5	once	TRBD1	TGTGCCAGCAGCCACGACAGGGGAGGCAATCAGCCCCAGCATTTT	CASSHDRGGNQPQHF
TRBV10-3	TRBJ2-5	NA	NA	TGTGCCATCAGTTCAGCACAGGGAATCGAGACCCAGTACTTC	CAISSAQGIETQYF
TRBV12-5	TRBJ2-1	NA	NA	TGTGCTAGTGGTTTGGTAGGTTCTAGCGTTAGTAAGCAGTTCTTC	CASGLVGSSVSKQFF
TRBV7-9	TRBJ1-2	NA	NA	TGTGCCAGCAGCACCCGGGACACCCGAGGGGGCTACACCTTC	CASSTRDTRGGYTF
TRBV25-1	TRBJ1-2	NA	NA	TGTGCCAGCAGTGTGTCCACATCTGGCTACACCTTC	CASSVSTSGYTF
TRBV30	TRBJ1-2	NA	TRBD1	TGTGCCGGCACAGGGGGCGGTGGCTATGGCTACACCTTC	CAGTGGGGYGYTF
TRBV4-2	TRBJ1-2	NA	TRBD1	TGTGCCAGCAGCCAAGAAGTCAGGGGGCGTTTTGGCTACACCTTC	CASSQEVRGRFGYTF
TRBV7-2	TRBJ1-2	once	NA	TGTGCCAGCAGCTTAGCGCTTTATGCGGGGATGGGCGGCTACACCTTC	CASSLALYAGMGGYTF
TRBV4-2	TRBJ1-2	NA	TRBD1	TGTGCCAGCAGCCAAGTGATCAGGGGGAACAACTATGGCTACACCTTC	CASSQVIRGNNYGYTF